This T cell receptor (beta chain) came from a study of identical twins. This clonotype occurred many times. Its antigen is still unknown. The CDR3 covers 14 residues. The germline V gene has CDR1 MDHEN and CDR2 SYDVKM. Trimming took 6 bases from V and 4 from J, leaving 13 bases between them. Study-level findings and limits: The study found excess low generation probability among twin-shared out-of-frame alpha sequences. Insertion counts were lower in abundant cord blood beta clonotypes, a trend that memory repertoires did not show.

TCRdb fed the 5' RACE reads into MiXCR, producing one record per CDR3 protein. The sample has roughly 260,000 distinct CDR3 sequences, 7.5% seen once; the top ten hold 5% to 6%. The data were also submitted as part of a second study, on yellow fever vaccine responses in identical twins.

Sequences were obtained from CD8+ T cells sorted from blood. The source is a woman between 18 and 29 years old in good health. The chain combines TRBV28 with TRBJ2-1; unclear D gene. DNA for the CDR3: TGTGCCAGCAGCTTCTCGGTTGGTTACAATGAGCAGTTCTTC. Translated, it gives CASSFSVGYNEQFF.